Following are 3 T cell receptor beta chains from one sample sequenced in a study of blood T cell repertoires in COVID-19. Method: immunoSEQ multiplex PCR; TCRdb's copy keeps in-frame clones and lacks some. The sample yields about 200,000 clones, roughly 85% seen once. Source material: PBMCs or T cells enriched from blood (not recorded which). These receptors all come from a woman aged 40-49 years with acute COVID-19.

J is TRBJ1-4 and V is TRBV28; D is perhaps TRBD1 (6 bases). Trimming pared 6 bases from V and 12 bases from J, leaving 23 bases between. This CDR3 is built from 15 residues. Germline CDR1 reads MDHEN; CDR2 reads SYDVKM. This chain's CDR3 is CASSLGDRFTEELFF. DNA for the CDR3: TGTGCCAGCAGCTTAGGAGACAGGTTCACGGAAGAACTGTTTTTT.

This clone was picked up one time. The chain joins TRBV6-2 or TRBV6-3 to TRBJ2-3, with D tentatively TRBD2 (5 bases). The CDR3 consists of 15 residues. In germline, CDR1 is MNHEY, CDR2 SVGEGT. V was shortened by 2 bases and J by 0 bases, with 9 bases between the two germline ends. The chain's CDR3 is CASSYRRISTDTQYF. DNA of the CDR3: TGTGCCAGCAGTTACAGGAGGATTAGCACAGATACGCAGTATTTT.

The chain uses TRBV30 and TRBJ2-7; maybe TRBD2 (6 bases). CDR3 length: 14 residues. Germline V gene sequence: CDR1 GTSNPN, CDR2 SVGIG (reference sequence). V was pared by 7 bases and J by 2 bases, with 18 bases between. CDR3 amino acids: CASNFREIPYEQYF. CDR3 sequence (DNA): TGTGCCTCCAATTTCCGGGAGATCCCCTACGAGCAGTACTTC.